Shown below are 17 T cell receptor beta chains from a single sample sequenced in a study of blood T cell repertoires in COVID-19. Data came from immunoSEQ multiplex PCR; TCRdb stores just in-frame clones and leaves some out. The sample records about 250,000 clones, roughly nine tenths being singletons. The sample consisted of peripheral blood. The source of these receptors is a woman in her fifties or sixties who had recovered from COVID-19.

J is TRBJ2-3 and V is TRBV5-4; 8 bases are shared with TRBD2. The CDR3 contains 15 residues. Trimming took 0 bases from V and 4 from J; bases not matched to a gene: 4. Germline V gene data show CDR1 as SGHNT and CDR2 as YYREEE (reference sequence). The CDR3 DNA sequence: TGTGCCAGCAGCTTGGGTGGGACTAGACCAGATACGCAGTATTTT. This codes for CASSLGGTRPDTQYF.

This chain links TRBV28 with TRBJ1-5, with D possibly being TRBD1 (6 bases). V was clipped by 1 base and J by 7 bases, with 11 bases between them. The CDR3 length is 14 residues. Germline V gene lookup returns CDR1 MDHEN and CDR2 SYDVKM. This CDR3 reads CASSLLGAAQPQHF. The CDR3 DNA reads as TGTGCCAGCAGTTTATTGGGGGCGGCCCAGCCCCAGCATTTT.

The chain combines TRBV19 with TRBJ2-6, with D possibly TRBD1 on 6 matching bases. The CDR3 covers 14 residues. Trimming pared 8 bases from V and 2 bases from J, leaving 10 bases between. Per the germline V gene, CDR1 is LNHDA and CDR2 is SQIVND (reference sequence). In nucleotides, the CDR3 is TGTGCCAGTTTAACAGGGCCTGGGGCCAACGTCCTGACTTTC. This gives the protein CASLTGPGANVLTF.

As DNA, the CDR3 is TGTGCCAGCAGCTCTAGAGATTCGAGAAAGACCCAGTACTTC. This sequence encodes CASSSRDSRKTQYF. The J gene is TRBJ2-5, the V gene TRBV16, with D unclear. Trimming pared 5 bases from V and 6 bases from J, leaving 16 bases between. Germline loops: CDR1 KGHSY, CDR2 FQNENV. CDR3 size: 14 residues.

The chain joins TRBV15 to TRBJ2-1; tentative D call: TRBD1 (5 bases). V lost 0 bases, J lost 6 bases, and 6 bases lay in between. The germline V gene has CDR1 LNHNV and CDR2 YYDKDF (reference sequence). The CDR3 is 13 residues long. The CDR3 DNA sequence: TGTGCCACCAGCAGAGATGGGGCCAATGAGCAGTTCTTC. This encodes CATSRDGANEQFF. Using reference TRBV15 and TRBJ2-1 for the parts outside the CDR3, the full variable domain is DAMVIQNPRYQVTQFGKPVTLSCSQTLNHNVMYWYQQKSSQAPKLLFHYYDKDFNNEADTPDNFQSRRPNTSFCFLDIRSPGLGDTAMYLCATSRDGANEQFFGPGTRLTVL.

Concerning this clone itself: Other DNA sequences of this sample code for an identical CDR3. The chain links TRBV5-1 to TRBJ2-1, with D perhaps matching TRBD1 (6 bases). The CDR3 is 13 amino acids. Per germline, CDR1 SGHRS and CDR2 YFSETQ. V was cut by 4 bases and J by 5 bases, with 10 bases left in between. The CDR3 nucleotides read TGCGCCAGCAGCATAGGACAGAACAATGAGCAGTTCTTC. Translated: CASSIGQNNEQFF.

Comment on this clone: Other DNA sequences in the sample encode the same CDR3. V usage is TRBV7-2 and J usage is TRBJ1-2; D possibly corresponds to TRBD1 (6 bases). The germline gives CDR1 SGHTA, CDR2 FQGNSA. This CDR3 is built from 14 residues. Trimming stripped 1 base from V and 3 bases from J, with 9 bases between. In nucleotides, the CDR3 is TGTGCCAGCAGCTTAGGTCCAGGGGACTATGGCTACACCTTC. This encodes CASSLGPGDYGYTF.

This chain's CDR3 is CASRPTGQNTEAFF. The DNA of the CDR3 is TGTGCCAGCAGACCGACAGGGCAGAATACTGAAGCTTTCTTT. The rearrangement joins TRBV7-9 to TRBJ1-1, with TRBD1 matching 7 bases. The V segment lost 6 bases and the J segment 5 bases; nucleotides outside the gene matches: 9. Germline lookup yields CDR1 SEHNR and CDR2 FQNEAQ (reference sequence). This CDR3 spans 14 amino acids.

The J gene is TRBJ2-1, the V gene TRBV7-3; 8 bases are a match to TRBD2. The CDR3 has 16 residues. Per germline, CDR1 SGHTA and CDR2 FQGTGA. After removal of 0 bases from V and 2 bases from J, the junction contained 3 bases not matched to a gene. The CDR3 protein is CASSLTLAGTYNEQFF. The CDR3 coding sequence is TGTGCCAGCAGCTTAACCTTAGCGGGGACCTACAATGAGCAGTTCTTC. The full variable domain, rest sourced from reference TRBV7-3 and TRBJ2-1, is GAGVSQTPSNKVTEKGKYVELRCDPISGHTALYWYRQSLGQGPEFLIYFQGTGAADDSGLPNDRFFAVRPEGSVSTLKIQRTERGDSAVYLCASSLTLAGTYNEQFFGPGTRLTVL.

The chain joins TRBV7-2 to TRBJ2-5; tentatively, D is TRBD1 (6 bases). The V end was cut by 5 bases, the J end by 1 base, with 14 bases between. Germline V gives CDR1 SGHTA, CDR2 FQGNSA. The CDR3 has 15 residues. The CDR3 protein is CASSPTGQLQETQYF. CDR3 in DNA: TGTGCCAGCAGCCCGACAGGTCAACTCCAAGAGACCCAGTACTTC.

This clone was observed a handful of times. The genes are TRBV5-1 and TRBJ1-1, with a weak D call TRBD1 (5 bases). Germline-derived CDR1 and CDR2 are SGHRS and YFSETQ. V lost 5 bases and J 4 bases, leaving 21 bases between the germline ends. This CDR3 comprises 16 residues. CDR3 sequence (DNA): TGCGCCAGCAGAGTGGGGGGGACTTACGGAGGCACTGAAGCTTTCTTT. It translates to CASRVGGTYGGTEAFF.

The chain employs TRBV5-6 and TRBJ2-7; possible D gene TRBD1, 6 bases. Germline CDR1 is SGHDT and CDR2 is YYEEEE. V lost 1 base and J 2 bases, leaving 13 bases between the germline ends. The CDR3 spans 15 residues. DNA for the CDR3: TGTGCCAGCAGCTTGCGGGACATAAAGACCTACGAGCAGTACTTC. It is translated as CASSLRDIKTYEQYF.

The CDR3 region is CASTPGQGPSNQPQHF. DNA of the CDR3: TGTGCCAGCACCCCGGGACAGGGGCCTTCGAATCAGCCCCAGCATTTT. The rearrangement uses TRBV2 and TRBJ1-5; TRBD1 matches 10 bases. CDR1 SNHLY and CDR2 FYNNEI come from the germline V gene. There are 16 residues in the CDR3. V was pared by 7 bases and J by 4 bases, with 10 bases of the junction left unmatched.

The rearrangement links TRBV6-5 to TRBJ1-2; a possible D gene is TRBD1 (5 bases). The ends were cut back, 8 bases at V and 5 bases at J, with 21 bases in the middle. Germline-derived CDR1 and CDR2 are MNHEY and SVGAGI. The CDR3 is 15 amino acids. CDR3 loop: CASGDSLLGRYGYTF. The DNA of the CDR3 is TGTGCCAGCGGGGACTCACTCCTTGGGAGGTATGGCTACACCTTC.

The chain carries TRBV11-2 and TRBJ1-2; 7 bases fit TRBD1. The CDR3 contains 14 residues. The trim removed 5 bases at V and 5 bases at J, leaving 8 bases unmatched. CDR1 and CDR2 from the germline V gene are SGHAT and FQNNGV. The CDR3 protein is CASSAPGQRYGYTF. In nucleotides, the CDR3 is TGTGCCAGCAGCGCTCCGGGACAGAGATATGGCTACACCTTC.

The chain uses TRBV10-3 and TRBJ2-1, with 10 positions matching TRBD2. Losses at the gene ends were 6 bases for V and 6 bases for J; bases not matched to a gene: 8. In germline, CDR1 is ENHRY, CDR2 SYGVKD. This CDR3 is 15 amino acids long. CDR3 protein: CAIRRAGGPGNEQFF. The DNA of the CDR3 is TGTGCCATCAGGAGAGCGGGGGGGCCGGGCAATGAGCAGTTCTTC.

V gene TRBV24-1 combines with J gene TRBJ2-1, with 10 bases matching TRBD1. This CDR3 region has 15 residues. Trimming took 3 bases from V and 5 from J; bases not matched to a gene: 3. Germline loops: CDR1 KGHDR, CDR2 SFDVKD. CDR3 bases: TGTGCCACCAGTGATAGGGACAGGGGACACAATGAGCAGTTCTTC. The encoded protein is CATSDRDRGHNEQFF.